The 7 T cell receptor beta chains presented below share a single source sample, sequenced in a study of T cells in Graves' hyperthyroidism and ophthalmopathy. RNA transcripts gave rise to amplified TCR beta CDR3 regions. Researchers ran a first-round RT-PCR on the TCR CDR3 using the HTBI primer set. TCRdb ran MiXCR on the multiplex PCR reads and lists one entry per CDR3 protein. The sample lists about 49,000 distinct CDR3 sequences; approximately 58% were seen once. The sequencing input was peripheral blood or thyroid tissue (not recorded which). Receptors originate from a man aged 18 to 35 with Graves' hyperthyroidism.

The chain carries TRBV10-3 and TRBJ2-7, with 8 bases identical to TRBD1. The germline V gene has CDR1 ENHRY and CDR2 SYGVKD. The CDR3 runs 14 residues. The J segment lost 5 bases and the V segment lost 7 bases, leaving 10 bases of the junction unmatched. CDR3 nucleotides: TGTGCCATCACTGACAGGGGCGTTACGGACGAGCAGTACTTC. Encoded protein: CAITDRGVTDEQYF.

This chain connects TRBV7-9 to TRBJ2-2, with 8 bases matching TRBD1. The ends lost 5 bases at V and 0 bases at J; junction bases unmatched: 5. The length of the CDR3 is 16 residues. Germline V gives CDR1 SEHNR, CDR2 FQNEAQ (reference sequence). In DNA form, the CDR3 reads TGTGCCAGCAGCCCGGGACAGGATGCGAACACCGGGGAGCTGTTTTTT. Translated: CASSPGQDANTGELFF.

This clonotype was observed a handful of times. The chain couples TRBV30 to TRBJ2-6; D uncertain. V gave up 2 bases and J gave up 0 bases, with 11 bases separating them. This CDR3 is built from 16 residues. CDR1 GTSNPN and CDR2 SVGIG come from the germline V gene (reference sequence). The CDR3 DNA reads TGTGCCTGGAGTCAGGTCAGCCTCTCTGGGGCCAACGTCCTGACTTTC. Amino acids: CAWSQVSLSGANVLTF.

This clonotype was counted ten times or more. This sequence joins TRBV29-1 and TRBJ2-7, with D perhaps assigned TRBD1 or TRBD2 (6 bases each). Germline-derived CDR1 and CDR2 are SQVTM and ANQGSEA. The V end was cut by 8 bases, the J end by 2 bases, with 16 bases between. This CDR3 is built from 13 residues. CDR3 in DNA: TGCAGCACCTCCGGGGGCCCAACCTACGAGCAGTACTTC. This translates into CSTSGGPTYEQYF.

This clonotype was recorded many times. The CDR3 reads CSAPGQEKISNTGELFF. Written as DNA, the CDR3 is TGCAGTGCCCCGGGACAGGAGAAAATCTCGAACACCGGGGAGCTGTTTTTT. The chain has TRBV20-1 and TRBJ2-2; 8 nucleotides align to TRBD1. The J segment lost 0 bases and the V segment lost 6 bases, leaving 12 bases of the junction unmatched. The length of the CDR3 is 17 residues. Germline V gene lookup returns CDR1 DFQATT and CDR2 SNEGSKA (reference sequence).

The V and J genes are TRBV7-8 and TRBJ2-7; D gene uncertain. Between the trimmed V and J ends, which lost 5 bases and 0 bases, there was a span of 11 bases. Germline V gives CDR1 SGHVS, CDR2 FQNEAQ. The length of the CDR3 is 14 residues. The CDR3 nucleotides are TGTGCCAGCAGCCTTACCCTGGTCTCCTACGAGCAGTACTTC. Translating gives CASSLTLVSYEQYF.

The genes are TRBV20-1 and TRBJ2-7; D is unresolved. V lost 3 bases and J lost 0, with 12 bases in between. Germline-derived CDR1 and CDR2 are DFQATT and SNEGSKA (reference sequence). The CDR3 totals 14 residues. CDR3 nucleotide sequence: TGCAGTGCTAGTCTCGGCGGTTACTCCTACGAGCAGTACTTC. This gives the protein CSASLGGYSYEQYF.